The following is a T cell receptor beta chain sequence with its context. The data derive from a study of blood T cells in healthy people across ages. Through a sample-barcoded 5' primer and a J-beta primer mix, a second PCR was run for 7 to 11 cycles. TCRdb re-called the 5' RACE reads with MiXCR, one entry per CDR3 protein. The sample carries just under 750,000 distinct CDR3 sequences, approximately 21% recorded once. This CDR3 comprises 15 residues. In germline, CDR1 is SEHNR, CDR2 FQNEAQ (reference sequence). V lost 5 bases, J lost 6 bases, and 8 bases stayed unmatched. V is TRBV7-9 and J is TRBJ2-3; 10 bases are a match to TRBD1. The sample comprised blood. The source of this sequence is a man between 65 and 85 years old in good health. The chain's CDR3 is CASSPWTGGSDTQYF. The CDR3 DNA follows: TGTGCCAGCAGCCCCTGGACAGGGGGTAGTGATACGCAGTATTTT.